Listed below are T cell receptor beta chains from one sample, sequenced in a study of CD8 T cells in Susac syndrome. TCRdb independently ran MiXCR on the immunoSEQ multiplex PCR reads; one entry per CDR3 protein. Of approximately 300,000 distinct CDR3 sequences listed, 85% are singletons. The source material was CD8+ T cells from PBMCs. The receptors originated from a human donor with multiple sclerosis. CDR3s include the opening cysteine and the closing phenylalanine or tryptophan. The order of the fields is J gene, D gene, clone size, V gene, CDR3 DNA, CDR3 protein. The D gene is left open where the match is weak. Clone size is shown for a subset of rows, as once, few, many or a class of expanded clone.

TRBJ2-5 NA NA TRBV6-2/TRBV6-3 TGTGCCAGCAGCCGAGCCAGGGGAGGAGGGGAAGAGACCCAGTACTTC CASSRARGGGEETQYF
TRBJ1-3 NA NA TRBV30 TGTGCGTGGGCAGCGGGCAACTCTGGAAACACCATATATTTT CAWAAGNSGNTIYF
TRBJ1-3 NA once TRBV29-1 TGCAGCGTGCCCCACGAGGGCTCTGGAAACACCATATATTTT CSVPHEGSGNTIYF
TRBJ2-7 NA NA TRBV7-9 TGTGCCAGCAGCCCCGGGCTTGGACAGCCTGCCTACGAGCAGTACTTC CASSPGLGQPAYEQYF
TRBJ1-2 TRBD1 NA TRBV5-6 TGTGCCAGCAGCGTGGACAGGGGATACAACTATGGCTACACCTTC CASSVDRGYNYGYTF
TRBJ2-2 TRBD2 NA TRBV12-3/TRBV12-4 TGTGCCAGCAGTTCACTAGCGGGATTGAACACCGGGGAGCTGTTTTTT CASSSLAGLNTGELFF
TRBJ2-3 TRBD1 NA TRBV29-1 TGCAGCGTTGAAGATAGAGGGACAGGGGCCAACACAGATACGCAGTATTTT CSVEDRGTGANTDTQYF
TRBJ1-3 NA once TRBV4-3 TGCGCCAGCAGCCCTTACTCCGGGACACCTATCTCTGGAAACACCATATATTTT CASSPYSGTPISGNTIYF
TRBJ2-1 NA NA TRBV5-4 TGTGCCAGCAGCGGCTCCGACGGGATTAACTACAATGAGCAGTTCTTC CASSGSDGINYNEQFF
TRBJ1-1 NA NA TRBV7-9 TGTGCCAGCAGCCCTCGGACAGAGGCGAAAGCTTTCTTT CASSPRTEAKAFF
TRBJ2-5 TRBD2 NA TRBV7-9 TGTGCCAGCAGCTTACCCGGACTAGTAGGGGAAGAGACCCAGCACTTC CASSLPGLVGEETQHF
TRBJ2-7 TRBD1 NA TRBV7-2 TGTGCCATCACCCCTGACAGGGGCCCCCTGTTCCACGAGCAGTACTTC CAITPDRGPLFHEQYF
TRBJ1-3 NA NA TRBV19 TGTGCCAGTAGTATTGGTACAGGGCTCTCTGGAAACACCATATATTTT CASSIGTGLSGNTIYF
TRBJ1-5 NA NA TRBV3-1 TGTGCCAGCAGCCAAGATTTTAGGGCTCATCAGCCCCAGCATTTT CASSQDFRAHQPQHF
TRBJ2-5 TRBD1 NA TRBV7-9 TGTGCCAGCAGACCGACAGGGGGGCGAGAGACCCAGTACTTC CASRPTGGRETQYF
TRBJ1-1 TRBD1 NA TRBV27 TGTGCCAGCAGTTTAGTCCCAGGGGGCGAAGCTTTCTTT CASSLVPGGEAFF
TRBJ2-5 TRBD2 NA TRBV29-1 TGCAGCGTTCCGGTTTGGGGGGGTGACCAACAGACCCAGTACTTC CSVPVWGGDQQTQYF
TRBJ2-1 TRBD2 NA TRBV20-1 TGCAGTGCTAGGGGGTTCCGACTAGCGGGGGTCAATGAGCAGTTCTTC CSARGFRLAGVNEQFF
TRBJ2-5 NA NA TRBV29-1 TGCAGCGTTGAAGAGGGCATCAGGGAGACCCAGTACTTC CSVEEGIRETQYF
TRBJ2-7 TRBD1 NA TRBV7-9 TGTGCCAGCAGCCCCTACAGGGGTTTAGCCGAGCAGTACTTC CASSPYRGLAEQYF
TRBJ2-1 TRBD1 NA TRBV7-9 TGTGCCAGCAGTCGAATTCGGGACAGGGGCAACGATGAGCAGTTCTTC CASSRIRDRGNDEQFF
TRBJ2-1 NA NA TRBV6-1 TGTGCCAGCAGCACCCTCGAGGCGGGAAAATCCTACAATGAGCAGTTCTTC CASSTLEAGKSYNEQFF
TRBJ2-5 TRBD1 NA TRBV25-1 TGTGCCAGCAGTGAAGGGGGACAGGGAGGGATCGGAGAGACCCAGTACTTC CASSEGGQGGIGETQYF
TRBJ2-5 NA NA TRBV25-1 TGTGCCAGCAGGGCCTTGGACGCCGTCCAAGAGACCCAGTACTTC CASRALDAVQETQYF
TRBJ1-5 NA NA TRBV20-1 TGCAGTGCTAATGGGGGGCACGTGATAAATCAGCCCCAGCATTTT CSANGGHVINQPQHF
TRBJ2-3 TRBD2 once TRBV19 TGTGCCACAACGAGCGGGGCTAGCAGCACAGATACGCAGTATTTT CATTSGASSTDTQYF
TRBJ2-5 NA NA TRBV29-1 TGCAGCGTTGAAACAGGGTGGAAGGAGACCCAGTACTTC CSVETGWKETQYF
TRBJ1-1 NA NA TRBV18 TGTGCCAGCTCATCTGACAGATTCATGAACACTGAAGCTTTCTTT CASSSDRFMNTEAFF
TRBJ2-7 TRBD2 NA TRBV7-6 TGTGCCAGCAGCCCCATTCTGAGCGGGAGATTGTACGAGCAGTACTTC CASSPILSGRLYEQYF
TRBJ2-1 NA NA TRBV24-1 TGTGCCACCAGTGAACCAGCGGGACAGGCTGACAATGAGCAGTTCTTC CATSEPAGQADNEQFF
TRBJ2-7 TRBD2 NA TRBV28 TGTGCCAGTCGCCGAGCGGGAGAAGCCTACGAGCAGTACTTC CASRRAGEAYEQYF
TRBJ2-3 NA NA TRBV15 TGTGCCACCAGCCGCGCCGCCACAGATACGCAGTATTTT CATSRAATDTQYF
TRBJ2-1 TRBD2 NA TRBV7-8 TGTGCCAGCAGCTTAGATAACGGACTAGCAAGCAATGAGCAGTTCTTC CASSLDNGLASNEQFF
TRBJ1-5 NA NA TRBV2 TGTGCCAGCAGCACGGTAGGGGAACAGCCCCAGCATTTT CASSTVGEQPQHF
TRBJ1-3 NA NA TRBV5-6 TGTGCCAGCAGCCCCGGAAGAGGCTCTGGAAACACCATATATTTT CASSPGRGSGNTIYF
TRBJ2-3 NA NA TRBV9 TGTGCCAGCAGCGTAGCAGGAGGGTCTTCAACAGATACGCAGTATTTT CASSVAGGSSTDTQYF
TRBJ2-7 TRBD2 NA TRBV27 TGTGCCAGCAGTTTCGGGGGGGAAGGATCCTACGAGCAGTACTTC CASSFGGEGSYEQYF
TRBJ2-2 NA NA TRBV28 TGTGCCAGCAGCGCCCAGACAGGGAACACCGGGGAGCTGTTTTTT CASSAQTGNTGELFF
TRBJ2-1 NA NA TRBV5-1 TGCGCCGGCAGCCTGACAGGTGAGCAGTTCTTC CAGSLTGEQFF
TRBJ1-4 NA once TRBV28 TGTGCCAGAAGTACTAACAGAGGAAGGGATGAAAAACTGTTTTTT CARSTNRGRDEKLFF
TRBJ2-7 NA NA TRBV27 TGTGCCAGCAGTTTAGACCCGGAGATAGGCGTCTACGAGCAGTACTTC CASSLDPEIGVYEQYF
TRBJ2-2 NA once TRBV4-3 TGCGCCAGCAGCCAAGACCGGCCAGGGGTAAACACCGGGGAGCTGTTTTTT CASSQDRPGVNTGELFF
TRBJ2-1 TRBD2 NA TRBV20-1 TGCAGTGCTGACTTTTGCGGGAGTCTACTTCCCTGCCGAGCGCAGTTCTTC CSADFCGSLLPCRAQFF
TRBJ2-7 NA NA TRBV5-4 TGTGCCAGCAGGGCGCCGGGACGGGGGCTCTACGAGCAGTACTTC CASRAPGRGLYEQYF
TRBJ2-7 NA NA TRBV7-2 TGTGCCAGCAGCTTCACGGCGGGCGGCGTCTACGAGCAGTACTTC CASSFTAGGVYEQYF
TRBJ2-7 TRBD1 few TRBV2 TGTGCCAGCATAGAGGGACAGAGCTCCTACGAGCAGTACTTC CASIEGQSSYEQYF
TRBJ2-1 TRBD2 NA TRBV6-5 TGTGCCAGCCGATTCCCCCCGGGAGGCGACAATGAGCAGTTCTTC CASRFPPGGDNEQFF
TRBJ1-2 NA few TRBV6-5 TGTGCCAGCAGTTACTCCTGGACGGATGGCTACACCTTC CASSYSWTDGYTF
TRBJ2-1 NA NA TRBV13 TGTGCCAGCAGCCCGGCGAATCCTGGGCAGTTCTTC CASSPANPGQFF
TRBJ2-1 TRBD1 once TRBV27 TGTGCCAGCAGTTTAGTAGGGGGGACAGGGGTCTACAATGAGCAGTTCTTC CASSLVGGTGVYNEQFF
TRBJ2-1 TRBD2 NA TRBV28 TGTGCCAGCAACCCCCGGAGCGGGAGTGGAAATGAGCAGTTCTTC CASNPRSGSGNEQFF
TRBJ2-7 NA NA TRBV7-9 TGTGCCAGCAGCTTTTTAGGAGGGGAGGCCTACGAGCAGTACTTC CASSFLGGEAYEQYF
TRBJ2-1 NA once TRBV12-3/TRBV12-4 TGTGCCAGCATTACTGGGGGTAGCACCTACAATGAGCAGTTCTTC CASITGGSTYNEQFF
TRBJ2-3 NA NA TRBV3-1 TGTGCCAGCAGCTTAGCGGTCCCGAACACAGATACGCAGTATTTT CASSLAVPNTDTQYF
TRBJ1-5 TRBD1 NA TRBV28 TGTGCCAGCAGTTTACAGGGGGGCAATCAGCCCCAGCATTTT CASSLQGGNQPQHF